This T cell receptor (beta chain) was found in a study of T cell responses to AZD1222 COVID-19 vaccine. Regarding this clone: Other nucleotide sequences in the sample specify the same CDR3.

Some clones are missing from TCRdb's copy, which holds only in-frame ones; the method was immunoSEQ multiplex PCR. The sample has about 160,000 clones, approximately 92% seen once; the top ten hold about 6.9%. V was trimmed by 2 bases and J by 4 bases, leaving 9 bases between them. CDR3 size: 13 residues. CDR1 KGHSH and CDR2 LQKENI come from the germline V gene. The origin of this receptor is an adult in good health. The chain combines TRBV18 with TRBJ2-7, with D possibly matching TRBD2 (5 bases). Sequenced material: peripheral blood, taken on day 0 of AZD1222 vaccination. This CDR3 is CASSPGSGYEQYF. CDR3 in DNA: TGTGCCAGCTCACCAGGGTCGGGGTACGAGCAGTACTTC. Based on the CDR3 plus reference TRBV18 and TRBJ2-7, the full variable domain is NAGVMQNPRHLVRRRGQEARLRCSPMKGHSHVYWYRQLPEEGLKFMVYLQKENIIDESGMPKERFSAEFPKEGPSILRIQQVVRGDSAAYFCASSPGSGYEQYFGPGTRLTVT.